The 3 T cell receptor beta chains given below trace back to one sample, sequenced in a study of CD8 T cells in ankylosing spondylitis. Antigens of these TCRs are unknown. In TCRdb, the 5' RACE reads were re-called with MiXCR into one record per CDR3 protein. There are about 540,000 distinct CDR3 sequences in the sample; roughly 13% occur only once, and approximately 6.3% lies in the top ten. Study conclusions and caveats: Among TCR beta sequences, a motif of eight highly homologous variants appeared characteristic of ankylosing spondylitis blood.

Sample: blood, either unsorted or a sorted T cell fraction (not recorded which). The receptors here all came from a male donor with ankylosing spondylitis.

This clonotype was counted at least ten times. The CDR3 region has the DNA TGCGCCAGCAGCCAAGATGGTGCCGGGGGAGGCGCAGATACGCAGTATTTT. It codes for CASSQDGAGGGADTQYF. The J gene is TRBJ2-3, the V gene TRBV4-1, with TRBD2 as a possible D gene (6 bases). Germline CDR1 is MGHRA and CDR2 is YSYEKL. Between the trimmed V and J ends, which lost 0 bases and 4 bases, there was a span of 17 bases. The CDR3 sequence is 17 residues long.

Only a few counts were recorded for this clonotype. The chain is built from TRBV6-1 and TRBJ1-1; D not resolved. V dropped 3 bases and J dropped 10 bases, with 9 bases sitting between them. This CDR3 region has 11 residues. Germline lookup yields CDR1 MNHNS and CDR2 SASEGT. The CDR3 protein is CASSETYRAFF. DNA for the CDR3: TGTGCCAGCAGTGAGACTTATAGAGCTTTCTTT.

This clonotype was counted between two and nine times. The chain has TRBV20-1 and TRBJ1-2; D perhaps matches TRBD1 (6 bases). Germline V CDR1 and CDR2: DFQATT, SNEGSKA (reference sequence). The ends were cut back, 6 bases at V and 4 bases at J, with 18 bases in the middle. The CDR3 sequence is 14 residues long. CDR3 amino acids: CSAADSQTFYGYTF. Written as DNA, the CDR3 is TGCAGTGCGGCGGACAGCCAAACGTTCTATGGCTACACCTTC.